These 5 T cell receptor beta chains came from one sample sequenced in a study of patients and donors after allogeneic stem cell transplantation (dated by TCRdb to 2019 to 2021). Receptors were amplified or captured by RT-PCR. Sequencing relied on a NextSeq 550. TCRdb reprocessing: public reads trimmed at Q25 with fastp, clones called with MiXCR, in-frame beta chains kept. Each entry merges the rows of one CDR3 protein and shows their most common DNA and genes. The sample records about a million distinct CDR3 sequences, roughly 18% of which are singletons. The ten biggest clones cover around 6% of the sample. Sequencing was carried out using blood, either unsorted or a sorted T cell fraction (not recorded which). These receptor sequences come from a human donor who was either an allogeneic HSCT recipient or a stem cell or donor lymphocyte infusion donor (not recorded which). It is not recorded whose cells these are; they may come from a transplant donor.

The CDR3 loop reads CSARGQQSYEQYF. The CDR3 DNA sequence: TGCAGTGCTAGGGGACAGCAAAGCTACGAGCAGTACTTC. This chain links TRBV20-1 with TRBJ2-7, with 7 bases fitting TRBD1. This CDR3 spans 13 amino acids. From germline, CDR1 is DFQATT and CDR2 SNEGSKA (reference sequence). After removal of 3 bases from V and 3 bases from J, the junction contained 5 bases not matched to a gene.

This chain joins TRBV10-3 and TRBJ1-5, with D perhaps matching TRBD1 (5 bases). From germline, CDR1 is ENHRY and CDR2 SYGVKD. V shed 2 bases and J shed 2 bases, with 19 bases lying between them. The CDR3 extends over 18 amino acids. CDR3 in amino acids: CAISEGRALSGGNQPQHF. CDR3 DNA: TGTGCCATCAGTGAGGGCAGGGCACTCTCTGGAGGCAATCAGCCCCAGCATTTT.

This clonotype was seen a handful of times. The genes are TRBV15 and TRBJ2-1, with D possibly TRBD2 on 5 matching bases. The ends were cut back, 4 bases at V and 9 bases at J, with 10 bases in the middle. This CDR3 has 12 amino acids. CDR1 and CDR2 from the germline V gene are LNHNV and YYDKDF (reference sequence). CDR3 nucleotides: TGTGCCACCAGCACGACCGGGGTTGAGCAGTTCTTC. It codes for CATSTTGVEQFF.

The V call is TRBV20-1, the J call TRBJ2-5; D is unresolved. The germline V gene encodes CDR1 DFQATT and CDR2 SNEGSKA (reference sequence). The V and J ends lost 1 base and 0 bases respectively, with 3 bases between them. The CDR3 has 12 residues. The CDR3 reads CSARAHQETQYF. CDR3 DNA: TGCAGTGCTAGAGCTCACCAAGAGACCCAGTACTTC.

This clonotype was seen a few times. The gene calls are TRBV7-2 and TRBJ1-1; the D gene is possibly TRBD1 (5 bases). Germline CDR1 reads SGHTA; CDR2 reads FQGNSA. V was trimmed by 2 bases and J by 4 bases, leaving 11 bases between them. This CDR3 comprises 14 residues. CDR3 DNA sequence: TGTGCCAGCAGCTTAAACCGGGGGAGCACTGAAGCTTTCTTT. Encoded protein: CASSLNRGSTEAFF. The whole variable domain, remainder taken from reference TRBV7-2 and TRBJ1-1, is GAGVSQSPSNKVTEKGKDVELRCDPISGHTALYWYRQSLGQGLEFLIYFQGNSAPDKSGLPSDRFSAERTGGSVSTLTIQRTQQEDSAVYLCASSLNRGSTEAFFGQGTRLTVV.